This T cell receptor (beta chain) was sequenced during a study of blood T cell repertoires in COVID-19. In the study overall: The origin of the acute and convalescent COVID-19 samples was the United States, Italy and Spain.

Repertoires were generated with immunoSEQ multiplex PCR, while TCRdb's copy carries only in-frame clones and drops some. This sample has 95,000 or so clones, with approximately 81% found just once. The sequenced sample consisted of peripheral blood. The TCR was taken from a man older than 75 with active or convalescent COVID-19.

The CDR3 sequence is CAISEQGQGRSPLHF. DNA for the CDR3: TGTGCCATCAGTGAGCAGGGTCAGGGTAGATCACCCCTCCACTTT. The rearrangement joins TRBV10-3 to TRBJ1-6; a weak D match, TRBD1 (5 bases). The CDR3 is 15 amino acids. The V gene's germline CDR1 is ENHRY and CDR2 SYGVKD. V shed 2 bases and J shed 10 bases, with 15 bases lying between them.